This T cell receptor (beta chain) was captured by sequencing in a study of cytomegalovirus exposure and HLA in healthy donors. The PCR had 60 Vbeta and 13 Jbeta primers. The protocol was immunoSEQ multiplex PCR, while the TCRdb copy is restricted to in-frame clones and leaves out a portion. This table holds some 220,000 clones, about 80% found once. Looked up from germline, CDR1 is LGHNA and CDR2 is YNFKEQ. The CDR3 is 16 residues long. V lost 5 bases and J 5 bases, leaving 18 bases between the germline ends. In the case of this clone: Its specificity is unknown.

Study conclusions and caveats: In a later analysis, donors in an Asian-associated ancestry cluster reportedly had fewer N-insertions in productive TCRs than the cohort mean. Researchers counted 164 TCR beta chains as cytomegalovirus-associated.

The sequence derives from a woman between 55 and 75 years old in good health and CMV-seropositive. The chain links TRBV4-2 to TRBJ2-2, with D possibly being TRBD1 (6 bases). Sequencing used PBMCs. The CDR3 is CASSAQGRGGTGELFF. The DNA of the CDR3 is TGTGCCAGCAGCGCTCAGGGCAGGGGTGGTACCGGGGAGCTGTTTTTT.